This T cell receptor (beta chain) was sequenced during a study of blood T cell repertoires in COVID-19. For the study at large: Acute and convalescent COVID-19 samples came from the United States, Italy and Spain. Sample material is recorded as cDNA or gDNA derived from T cells, B-cell-depleted T cells, or PBMCs.

The V gene end was trimmed by 5 bases and the J gene end by 2 bases; junction bases not matched to a gene: 5. This CDR3 has 16 amino acids. Looked up from germline, CDR1 is LNHDA and CDR2 is SQIVND (reference sequence). Only in-frame clones appear in the TCRdb table, and some are missing; sequencing was by immunoSEQ multiplex PCR. The sample shows about 120,000 clones, less than 85% of them seen only once. The chain has TRBV19 and TRBJ2-2; 10 bases match TRBD2. This clonotype originated in a man aged 25-45 years with acute or convalescent COVID-19. The sample comprised peripheral blood. CDR3 sequence: CASSPRTSGNTGELFF. The CDR3 DNA follows: TGTGCCAGTAGTCCTAGGACTAGCGGTAACACCGGGGAGCTGTTTTTT.